This TCR beta chain was identified during a study of CD8 T cells in ankylosing spondylitis. Study-wide results and limits: Reports say disease-linked clones showed up significantly more in matched ankylosing spondylitis synovial fluid. Made up of fewer than 10 highly homologous variants, a TCR beta motif appeared characteristic of ankylosing spondylitis blood.

This clonotype has only a few counts. Its antigen is as yet unknown. There are 16 residues in the CDR3. V shed 0 bases, J shed 8 bases, and the junction held 10 bases outside the gene matches. Per the germline V gene, CDR1 is SGHTA and CDR2 is FQGNSA. A quantitative 5'-RACE method, one with molecular barcodes, was used to make TCR beta libraries. TCRdb ran MiXCR on the 5' RACE reads and lists one entry per CDR3 protein. The profile shows about 140,000 distinct CDR3 sequences, 25% to 35% of them singletons. This receptor was taken from a male donor with ankylosing spondylitis. The chain links TRBV7-2 to TRBJ2-3; 8 bases agree with TRBD2. The sequenced sample consisted of synovial fluid, either unsorted or a sorted T cell fraction (not recorded which). The CDR3 protein is CASSLADRGGMGTQYF. Written as DNA, the CDR3 is TGTGCCAGCAGCTTAGCTGACCGGGGGGGCATGGGTACGCAGTATTTT. Together with reference TRBV7-2 and TRBJ2-3, the CDR3 gives the full variable domain: GAGVSQSPSNKVTEKGKDVELRCDPISGHTALYWYRQSLGQGLEFLIYFQGNSAPDKSGLPSDRFSAERTGGSVSTLTIQRTQQEDSAVYLCASSLADRGGMGTQYFGPGTRLTVL.